The clone carrying this TCR beta chain has a count of ten or more. Antigen: not known. This entry is derived from a study of neurological immune-mediated disorders. Study-wide points: The greatest TCR clonal expansion occurred in HTLV-1-associated myelopathy and the least in multiple sclerosis, which fell below healthy controls. Among 34 multiple sclerosis patients, phylogenetic grouping put the repertoires of 18 into a single related-CDR3 cluster, a possible signature.

From 2 million PBMCs stored at -80 C, the unsorted libraries were generated. The yield of each sequencing run was over 170 million TCR-beta sequences from 15-18 subjects. TCRdb called the 5' RACE reads again in MiXCR, with one record for every CDR3 protein. Of 65,000 to 75,000 distinct CDR3 sequences listed, about 5% are singletons. The CDR3 consists of 14 residues. V was cut by 11 bases and J by 3 bases, with 17 bases left in between. Germline CDR1 reads SGHTA; CDR2 reads FQGNSA. The sequenced sample consisted of PBMCs. The genes are TRBV7-2 and TRBJ2-1; tentatively, D is TRBD1 (7 bases). This sequence was found in a human donor with multiple sclerosis. The donor label of this sample is uncertain. For the CDR3, the DNA is TGTGCCGCCCCCCGGAGGGGGCGCTACAATGAGCAGTTCTTC. It encodes CAAPRRGRYNEQFF.